A selection of T cell receptor beta chains follows, all from one sample in a study of human T cells and chemical hapten exposure. From the RACE reads, TCRdb called clonotypes with MiXCR, one entry per CDR3 protein. Here the sample spans 100,000 to 150,000 distinct CDR3 sequences, over 9% being singletons. This material consisted of whole blood, taken in connection with sensitization to the hapten diphenylcyclopropenone (DPC). The receptors stem from a woman between 50 and 59 years old with alopecia areata. Some clones in this sample may be carry-over from other donors' samples. The CDR3 runs from the conserved cysteine through the conserved F or W. Each record gives: V gene, clone size, J gene, D gene, CDR3 protein, CDR3 DNA. The D gene is left open where the match is weak. Clone size is given for some rows only: seen once, a few or many times, or a class if the clone is expanded.

TRBV9	-	TRBJ2-3	TRBD1	CASSSGQGADTQYF	TGTGCCAGCAGCTCTGGACAGGGGGCAGATACGCAGTATTTT
TRBV12-3/TRBV12-4	-	TRBJ1-5	-	CASSFSGQGQPQHF	TGTGCCAGCAGTTTTAGTGGGCAAGGCCAGCCCCAGCATTTT
TRBV11-1	once	TRBJ2-1	TRBD2	CASSLIMASGTSSYNEQFF	TGTGCCAGCAGCTTAATCATGGCTAGCGGGACGAGCTCCTACAATGAGCAGTTCTTC
TRBV6-6	many	TRBJ2-1	TRBD2	CASSRRGGSDYNEQFF	TGTGCCAGCAGTCGACGGGGGGGTAGCGACTACAATGAGCAGTTCTTC
TRBV27	many	TRBJ2-6	-	CASSLDRSGANVLTF	TGTGCCAGCAGTCTGGACCGGTCTGGGGCCAACGTCCTGACTTTC
TRBV4-1	few	TRBJ1-5	-	CASSQDSDYSNQPQHF	TGCGCCAGCAGCCAAGACAGCGACTATAGCAATCAGCCCCAGCATTTT
TRBV29-1	-	TRBJ2-3	TRBD1	CSADRGTDTQYF	TGCAGCGCGGACAGGGGCACAGATACGCAGTATTTT
TRBV12-3/TRBV12-4	many	TRBJ2-7	-	CASSAFDGSYEQYF	TGTGCCAGCAGTGCCTTTGACGGGTCCTACGAGCAGTACTTC
TRBV29-1	-	TRBJ2-5	-	CSALEASATQYF	TGCAGCGCCCTAGAGGCGTCAGCGACCCAGTACTTC
TRBV7-8	few	TRBJ2-2	TRBD2	CASSLTRPTSGYTGELFF	TGTGCCAGCAGCTTAACAAGGCCGACTAGCGGTTACACCGGGGAGCTGTTTTTT
TRBV24-1	-	TRBJ1-5	TRBD1	CATSPGQAQPQHF	TGTGCCACCAGTCCTGGACAGGCCCAGCCCCAGCATTTT
TRBV24-1	few	TRBJ1-1	-	CATSDAPGAEAFF	TGTGCCACCAGTGACGCGCCGGGGGCTGAAGCTTTCTTT
TRBV7-2	-	TRBJ1-1	-	CASSFNGGNTEAFF	TGTGCCAGCAGCTTTAACGGAGGGAACACTGAAGCTTTCTTT
TRBV6-2/TRBV6-3	once	TRBJ2-1	TRBD1	CASSKTGGAYNEQFF	TGTGCCAGCAGCAAGACAGGGGGCGCCTACAATGAGCAGTTCTTC
TRBV24-1	few	TRBJ2-3	-	CATSDLRTGPNTQYF	TGTGCCACCAGTGATTTGCGGACGGGCCCCAATACGCAGTATTTT
TRBV5-5	few	TRBJ1-1	-	CASSLGLGTEAFF	TGTGCCAGCAGCTTGGGGTTGGGGACTGAAGCTTTCTTT
TRBV14	-	TRBJ2-5	TRBD1	CASSQRTGNSETQYF	TGTGCCAGCAGCCAACGGACAGGGAATTCGGAGACCCAGTACTTC
TRBV6-2/TRBV6-3	few	TRBJ2-3	-	CASSYIPGGDTQYF	TGTGCCAGCAGTTACATCCCCGGCGGAGATACGCAGTATTTT
TRBV4-3	-	TRBJ2-7	TRBD1	CASSLQTGDSYEQYF	TGCGCCAGCAGCCTACAGACAGGGGACTCCTACGAGCAGTACTTC
TRBV15	many	TRBJ2-7	TRBD1	CATSSVTGAYEQYF	TGTGCCACCAGCAGCGTGACAGGGGCCTACGAGCAGTACTTC
TRBV5-5	many	TRBJ2-1	-	CASSPSNSYNEQFF	TGTGCCAGCAGCCCCTCGAATTCCTACAATGAGCAGTTCTTC
TRBV6-5	-	TRBJ2-7	TRBD1	CASSWTGTATYEQYF	TGTGCCAGCAGCTGGACCGGGACAGCTACCTACGAGCAGTACTTC
TRBV27	-	TRBJ2-7	-	CASSLGGTVYEQYF	TGTGCCAGCAGTTTAGGCGGGACAGTGTACGAGCAGTACTTC
TRBV18	-	TRBJ2-3	TRBD1	CASSQRQGSTDTQYF	TGTGCCAGCTCACAGAGACAGGGGAGCACAGATACGCAGTATTTT
TRBV11-2	-	TRBJ1-2	-	CASSLSQAGTGGYTF	TGTGCCAGCAGCTTAAGTCAGGCTGGCACGGGCGGCTACACCTTC
TRBV6-5	few	TRBJ1-5	-	CASSPGLGNNQPQHF	TGTGCCAGCAGTCCTGGGTTGGGGAACAATCAGCCCCAGCATTTT
TRBV7-2	-	TRBJ1-5	TRBD1	CASSVGQGALHQPQHF	TGTGCCAGCAGCGTAGGACAGGGGGCGTTACATCAGCCCCAGCATTTT
TRBV3-1	few	TRBJ2-4	TRBD2	CASSPTSGRAGVKNIQYF	TGTGCCAGCAGCCCGACTAGCGGGAGGGCCGGAGTCAAAAACATTCAGTACTTC
TRBV12-5	many	TRBJ2-3	-	CASGFRTGDTQYF	TGTGCTAGTGGTTTTCGGACGGGAGATACGCAGTATTTT
TRBV12-3/TRBV12-4	few	TRBJ2-7	-	CASSLFGLGEQYF	TGTGCCAGCAGTTTATTCGGCCTGGGAGAGCAGTACTTC
TRBV5-5	-	TRBJ2-7	-	CASSPEVAGASYEQYF	TGTGCCAGCAGCCCGGAGGTCGCGGGGGCCTCCTACGAGCAGTACTTC
TRBV2	few	TRBJ2-7	-	CASTERHRAPYEQYF	TGTGCCAGCACCGAGAGGCACAGGGCTCCGTACGAGCAGTACTTC
TRBV7-9	many	TRBJ2-3	-	CASSLPSKVTQYF	TGTGCCAGCAGCTTACCTTCGAAGGTTACGCAGTATTTT
TRBV7-2	-	TRBJ2-3	TRBD2	CASSAGLATDTQYF	TGTGCCAGCAGCGCGGGACTAGCCACAGATACGCAGTATTTT
TRBV28	few	TRBJ2-1	-	CAIGGGSYNEQFF	TGTGCCATCGGAGGGGGCTCCTACAATGAGCAGTTCTTC
TRBV2	few	TRBJ2-5	-	CASSKATQETQYF	TGTGCCAGCAGTAAGGCTACCCAAGAGACCCAGTACTTC
TRBV6-5	-	TRBJ2-2	-	CASSYLNTGELFF	TGTGCCAGCAGTTACTTGAACACCGGGGAGCTGTTTTTT
TRBV5-1	many	TRBJ2-3	TRBD2	CASSLSGGVPDTQYF	TGCGCCAGCAGCTTGAGCGGGGGGGTACCAGATACGCAGTATTTT
TRBV9	many	TRBJ2-3	-	CASSVRDSTDTQYF	TGTGCCAGCAGCGTCCGGGACAGCACAGATACGCAGTATTTT
TRBV6-1	many	TRBJ2-1	TRBD2	CASSDTSVRYYNEQFF	TGTGCCAGCAGTGACACTAGCGTCCGGTACTACAATGAGCAGTTCTTC
TRBV12-3/TRBV12-4	-	TRBJ1-5	-	CASSLAAGSQPQHF	TGTGCCAGCAGTTTAGCGGCAGGGAGCCAGCCCCAGCATTTT
TRBV28	few	TRBJ1-2	-	CATSMTGGNYGYTF	TGTGCCACCTCGATGACTGGCGGGAACTATGGCTACACCTTC
TRBV3-1	-	TRBJ1-3	-	CASSHDSGNTIYF	TGTGCCAGCAGCCACGACTCTGGAAACACCATATATTTT
TRBV12-3/TRBV12-4	few	TRBJ2-1	-	CASSLDYNEQFF	TGTGCCAGCAGTTTAGACTATAATGAGCAGTTCTTC